This entry lists 16 T cell receptor beta chains sequenced from one sample in a study of T cell repertoires in cytomegalovirus infection. Each CDR3 protein gets one entry after TCRdb re-called the reads with MiXCR. The sample carries around 140,000 distinct CDR3 sequences, roughly a third recorded once. Their specific antigens are unknown. Here the sequenced sample was CD8+ T cells from cultured PBMCs, taken from culture after CMV antigen stimulation. Every receptor here comes from a human donor in good health (CMV status not recorded). Some clones in this sample may be carry-over from other donors' samples.

This clonotype was detected only a few times. The chain is built from TRBV11-1 and TRBJ2-1, with D unresolved. Trimming removed 4 bases at V and 10 bases at J, with 11 bases between. This CDR3 has 12 residues. Germline CDR1 SGHAT, CDR2 FQDESV (reference sequence). CDR3 nucleotide sequence: TGTGCCAGCAGCTCCCTGAGCGTAGAGCAGTTCTTC. Translation gives CASSSLSVEQFF. Looking up the rest from reference TRBV11-1 and TRBJ2-1 gives the full variable domain: EAEVAQSPRYKITEKSQAVAFWCDPISGHATLYWYRQILGQGPELLVQFQDESVVDDSQLPKDRFSAERLKGVDSTLKIQPAELGDSAMYLCASSSLSVEQFFGPGTRLTVL.

This clonotype was picked up a small number of times. For the CDR3, the DNA is TGCGCCAGCAGCTTGGAACAGGGGCTATACGAGCAGTACTTC. It translates to CASSLEQGLYEQYF. The chain combines TRBV5-1 with TRBJ2-7, with 7 bases matching TRBD1. V shed 0 bases, J shed 4 bases, and the junction held 4 bases outside the gene matches. This CDR3 has 14 residues. Germline CDR1 is SGHRS and CDR2 is YFSETQ.

The rearrangement joins TRBV27 to TRBJ2-1, with 8 bases identical to TRBD1. V dropped 5 bases and J dropped 2; count of bases not matched to a gene: 8. The CDR3 is made up of 16 amino acids. From germline, CDR1 is MNHEY and CDR2 SMNVEV (reference sequence). In nucleotides, the CDR3 is TGTGCCAGCAGTCCGGGACAGGTTTGGACCTACAATGAGCAGTTCTTC. Its protein product is CASSPGQVWTYNEQFF.

The genes are TRBV5-4 and TRBJ1-2, with a tentative D call TRBD1 (5 bases). The CDR3 has 16 residues. V lost 2 bases and J 2 bases, leaving 16 bases between the germline ends. Germline loops: CDR1 SGHNT, CDR2 YYREEE (reference sequence). This CDR3 is CASSFLRLGGNYGYTF. The DNA of the CDR3 is TGTGCCAGCAGCTTTCTCCGGTTGGGGGGAAACTATGGCTACACCTTC.

At least ten counts were recorded for this clonotype. This sequence joins TRBV4-1 and TRBJ1-4; D possibly corresponds to TRBD1 (5 bases). The germline gives CDR1 MGHRA, CDR2 YSYEKL. The CDR3 totals 17 residues. Trimming cost V 0 bases and J 6 bases, with 17 bases left between them. CDR3 sequence reads: CASSQERTGTVYEKLFF. The CDR3 nucleotides read TGCGCCAGCAGCCAAGAAAGAACCGGGACGGTTTATGAAAAACTGTTTTTT.

The rearrangement links TRBV28 to TRBJ1-2, with 8 bases that match TRBD1. Germline values: CDR1 MDHEN, CDR2 SYDVKM. V was clipped by 6 bases and J by 0 bases; unmatched bases: 12. The CDR3 extends over 17 amino acids. This CDR3 is CASSLAGQDYTNYGYTF. CDR3 sequence (DNA): TGTGCCAGCAGCCTTGCGGGACAGGATTATACTAACTATGGCTACACCTTC.

The CDR3: CASSQSNEQYF. The CDR3 region has the DNA TGTGCCAGCAGCCAGAGCAACGAGCAGTACTTC. This chain joins TRBV4-2 and TRBJ2-7; the D is unclear. Germline CDR1 LGHNA, CDR2 YNFKEQ. This CDR3 is built from 11 residues. With 3 bases removed from V and 5 bases from J, the gap between germline ends came to 5 bases.

This chain uses TRBV27 with TRBJ1-2; 9 nucleotides align to TRBD1. The CDR3 contains 14 residues. CDR1 is MNHEY, CDR2 SMNVEV, per germline (reference sequence). Unmatched junction bases numbered 13, after V lost 10 bases and J lost 7 bases. The CDR3 DNA is TGTGCCACCAGGGCTTGGGACAGGGAGGTTGGCTACACCTTC. Its translation: CATRAWDREVGYTF.

The chain links TRBV7-9 to TRBJ1-2; D not resolved. CDR1 and CDR2 from the germline V gene are SEHNR and FQNEAQ (reference sequence). Trimming left V 5 bases short and J 4 bases short, with 14 bases between. The CDR3 is 14 residues long. The CDR3 nucleotides are TGTGCCAGCAGCGGTCCCGGACCGTTCTATGGCTACACCTTC. This encodes CASSGPGPFYGYTF.

In its sample, this clonotype was seen many times. The chain is built from TRBV5-5 and TRBJ2-3, with D possibly TRBD2 on 5 matching bases. Germline V gene sequence: CDR1 SGHKS, CDR2 YYEKEE (reference sequence). This CDR3 spans 15 amino acids. Trimming removed 4 bases at V and 4 bases at J, with 16 bases between. The CDR3 sequence: CASSTDYLWADTQYF. For the CDR3, the DNA is TGTGCCAGCAGCACCGACTACCTTTGGGCAGATACGCAGTATTTT. Full variable domain (rest looked up from reference TRBV5-5 and TRBJ2-3): DAGVTQSPTHLIKTRGQQVTLRCSPISGHKSVSWYQQVLGQGPQFIFQYYEKEERGRGNFPDRFSARQFPNYSSELNVNALLLGDSALYLCASSTDYLWADTQYFGPGTRLTVL.

This chain connects TRBV7-2 to TRBJ1-5, with a possible D match to TRBD1 (6 bases). Germline V gene data show CDR1 as SGHTA and CDR2 as FQGNSA. The V gene lost 0 bases and the J gene lost 4 bases, with 10 bases spanning the gap. This CDR3 has 15 amino acids. CDR3 protein: CASSLARGQNQPQHF. The CDR3, as DNA: TGTGCCAGCAGCTTAGCGCGAGGACAGAATCAGCCCCAGCATTTT.

The J gene is TRBJ2-4, the V gene TRBV3-1; D may be TRBD1 (5 bases). The CDR3 is 13 residues long. Germline V gene data show CDR1 as LGHDT and CDR2 as YNNKEL (reference sequence). Trimming left V 4 bases short and J 9 bases short, with 13 bases between. CDR3 amino acids: CASSRGGPGIQYF. The DNA of the CDR3 is TGTGCCAGCAGCCGGGGCGGCCCTGGCATTCAGTACTTC.

The genes are TRBV6-2 or TRBV6-3 and TRBJ2-2, with a weak D call TRBD1 (6 bases). The CDR3 is 18 amino acids. V was pared by 2 bases and J by 0 bases, with 16 bases between. CDR1 is MNHEY and CDR2 is SVGEGT in the germline V gene. The CDR3 here is CASSYDRQAIPNTGELFF. Written as DNA, the CDR3 is TGTGCCAGCAGTTACGACCGACAGGCGATCCCGAACACCGGGGAGCTGTTTTTT.

This clonotype was detected a few times. CDR3 sequence: CASSLTGTGQTPLHF. The CDR3 nucleotides read TGTGCCAGCAGCTTAACCGGGACAGGGCAGACACCCCTCCACTTT. The chain links TRBV7-6 to TRBJ1-6; 9 bases are shared with TRBD1. J lost 11 bases, V lost 2 bases, and 7 bases had no gene match. The CDR3 is 15 residues long. The germline V gene has CDR1 SGHVS and CDR2 FNYEAQ.

This clonotype has just one count. The chain combines TRBV20-1 with TRBJ2-7, with 12 positions matching TRBD1. The CDR3 is made up of 15 amino acids. Trimming removed 6 bases from V and 3 bases from J; junction bases left unmatched: 9. Germline V gives CDR1 DFQATT, CDR2 SNEGSKA (reference sequence). The chain's CDR3 is CSALPGQGAVYEQYF. CDR3 sequence (DNA): TGCAGTGCCCTCCCGGGACAGGGGGCAGTCTACGAGCAGTACTTC.

There are many counts of this clonotype. The V gene is TRBV7-8, the J gene TRBJ1-1, with TRBD1 matching over 7 bases. Germline V gene sequence: CDR1 SGHVS, CDR2 FQNEAQ. J was trimmed by 1 base and V by 3 bases; bases with no gene match: 5. The CDR3 sequence is 15 residues long. CDR3 protein: CASSLMGQPNTEAFF. The CDR3 region has the DNA TGTGCCAGCAGCTTGATGGGACAGCCGAACACTGAAGCTTTCTTT.